The clone carrying this T cell receptor beta chain was detected a few times. This record belongs to a study of shared clonotypes between healthy human individuals. Per germline, CDR1 MNHEY and CDR2 SMNVEV (reference sequence). V gave up 1 base and J gave up 2 bases; unmatched junction bases: 7. The CDR3 is 16 residues long. Sequenced by immunoSEQ multiplex PCR; TCRdb stores in-frame clones only, minus some. This repertoire shows around 350,000 clones, 73% found once; its top ten account for more than 9%. The TCR was taken from a man aged 30 to 39 in good health. Sequencing was performed on memory CD4+ T cells sorted from blood. Subset in this sample: CD45RA-negative fraction. This chain connects TRBV27 to TRBJ1-1, with TRBD1 matching over 7 bases. The CDR3 DNA reads TGTGCCAGCAGTTTATTTACAGGGGCGGAAAACACTGAAGCTTTCTTT. This sequence encodes CASSLFTGAENTEAFF.